Listed here are 23 T cell receptor beta chains from one sample, sequenced in a study of T cells in localized non-small cell lung cancer. Clones were sequenced by immunoSEQ multiplex PCR, and TCRdb holds only the in-frame ones, with some missing. The sample consists of around 94,000 clones, 87% of them appearing once. This sample comprised peripheral blood, obtained before any cancer treatment. These receptors originate from a man aged 40 to 70 with stage I squamous cell lung carcinoma.

Only one count was recorded for this clone. The rearrangement links TRBV28 to TRBJ1-6; TRBD1 is a possible D gene (5 bases). Germline CDR1 reads MDHEN; CDR2 reads SYDVKM. The V end was cut by 5 bases, the J end by 5 bases, with 13 bases between. This CDR3 comprises 15 residues. The CDR3, as DNA: TGTGCCAGCAGTGAACTTGGGGGGAATAATTCACCCCTCCACTTT. Its translation: CASSELGGNNSPLHF. Full variable domain (rest looked up from reference TRBV28 and TRBJ1-6): DVKVTQSSRYLVKRTGEKVFLECVQDMDHENMFWYRQDPGLGLRLIYFSYDVKMKEKGDIPEGYSVSREKKERFSLILESASTNQTSMYLCASSELGGNNSPLHFGNGTRLTVT.

The chain couples TRBV30 to TRBJ1-1; D is perhaps TRBD1 (6 bases). The V and J ends lost 0 bases and 3 bases respectively, with 8 bases between them. The CDR3 length is 13 residues. Germline V gene sequence: CDR1 GTSNPN, CDR2 SVGIG (reference sequence). The CDR3 sequence: CAWSVTGYTEAFF. CDR3 bases: TGTGCCTGGAGTGTAACAGGGTACACTGAAGCTTTCTTT.

This chain connects TRBV7-2 to TRBJ2-2; D remains unclear. V was trimmed by 6 bases and J by 5 bases, leaving 16 bases between them. The germline V gene has CDR1 SGHTA and CDR2 FQGNSA. The CDR3 is 15 amino acids. CDR3 sequence: CASSSTGQNTGELFF. The DNA of the CDR3 is TGTGCCAGCAGTTCTACGGGTCAGAATACCGGGGAGCTGTTTTTT. The full variable domain, with the rest looked up from reference TRBV7-2 and TRBJ2-2, is GAGVSQSPSNKVTEKGKDVELRCDPISGHTALYWYRQSLGQGLEFLIYFQGNSAPDKSGLPSDRFSAERTGGSVSTLTIQRTQQEDSAVYLCASSSTGQNTGELFFGEGSRLTVL.

This chain links TRBV7-9 with TRBJ1-1, with D perhaps matching TRBD1 (5 bases). The CDR3 runs 14 residues. V lost 6 bases and J lost 2, with 13 bases in between. Germline values: CDR1 SEHNR, CDR2 FQNEAQ (reference sequence). DNA for the CDR3: TGTGCCAGCAGTGTGACAGCGTCTAACACTGAAGCTTTCTTT. It specifies CASSVTASNTEAFF.

The V call is TRBV27, the J call TRBJ1-4; D not certain. The CDR3 sequence is 14 residues long. Trimming removed 4 bases from V and 2 bases from J, with 8 bases in between. Per the germline V gene, CDR1 is MNHEY and CDR2 is SMNVEV (reference sequence). CDR3: CASSSVTTNEKLFF. CDR3 bases: TGTGCCAGCAGTTCCGTAACGACTAATGAAAAACTGTTTTTT.

The chain joins TRBV11-3 to TRBJ2-2, with a tentative D call TRBD1 (6 bases). CDR3 length equals 14 residues. Per the germline V gene, CDR1 is SGHNT and CDR2 is YENEEA. Trimming took 8 bases from V and 0 from J, leaving 10 bases between them. CDR3 DNA sequence: TGTGCCAGCTCAGGACAGCCGAACACCGGGGAGCTGTTTTTT. As protein: CASSGQPNTGELFF.

The chain uses TRBV28 and TRBJ1-2; the D gene is possibly TRBD1 (6 bases). The CDR3 totals 14 residues. From germline, CDR1 is MDHEN and CDR2 SYDVKM. Trimming pared 6 bases from V and 0 bases from J, leaving 11 bases between. This chain's CDR3 is CASRPGQANYGYTF. In DNA, the CDR3 is TGTGCCAGCAGACCGGGACAAGCTAACTATGGCTACACCTTC.

The chain is built from TRBV6-1 and TRBJ1-6; D is perhaps TRBD1 (5 bases). Germline assignment: CDR1 MNHNS and CDR2 SASEGT. The CDR3 has 15 amino acids. The V and J ends lost 2 bases and 7 bases respectively, with 12 bases between them. CDR3 sequence (DNA): TGTGCCAGCAGTGAACGAGGGGTCGGGAATTCACCCCTCCACTTT. Translating gives CASSERGVGNSPLHF.

The rearrangement uses TRBV2 and TRBJ1-6; D is unresolved. Germline lookup yields CDR1 SNHLY and CDR2 FYNNEI. The CDR3 extends over 13 amino acids. Deletions cut 3 bases from V and 7 bases from J, with 7 bases between. This chain's CDR3 is CASSDEGNSPLHF. CDR3 DNA: TGTGCCAGCAGTGATGAAGGGAATTCACCCCTCCACTTT.

For the CDR3, the DNA is TGTGCCAGCAGCTTGCCTATTACCACCCAGGGTTTGGGCTACACCTTC. Translating gives CASSLPITTQGLGYTF. The chain is built from TRBV5-4 and TRBJ1-2, with D perhaps matching TRBD1 (5 bases). The CDR3 has 16 amino acids. Trimming cost V 1 base and J 8 bases, with 21 bases left between them. In germline, CDR1 is SGHNT, CDR2 YYREEE (reference sequence).

This clone was found a few times. V usage is TRBV6-1 and J usage is TRBJ1-1, with D maybe TRBD1 (6 bases). The V gene's germline CDR1 is MNHNS and CDR2 SASEGT. V gave up 8 bases and J gave up 2 bases, with 15 bases separating them. CDR3 length: 14 residues. The chain's CDR3 is CASFPNRVNTEAFF. The CDR3 nucleotides read TGTGCCAGCTTTCCTAACAGGGTAAACACTGAAGCTTTCTTT.

The J gene is TRBJ1-1, the V gene TRBV18; no definite D call. The CDR3 extends over 13 amino acids. Germline CDR1 and CDR2: KGHSH and LQKENI. V lost 2 bases, J lost 2 bases, and 6 bases lay in between. CDR3 bases: TGTGCCAGCTCACCAAACCTCAACACTGAAGCTTTCTTT. Its protein is CASSPNLNTEAFF.

The chain has TRBV18 and TRBJ1-6; D is undetermined. From germline, CDR1 is KGHSH and CDR2 LQKENI. Between the trimmed V and J ends, which lost 1 base and 1 base, there was a span of 8 bases. This CDR3 spans 16 amino acids. The CDR3 region has the DNA TGTGCCAGCTCACCACAGGCCGGTTCCTATAATTCACCCCTCCACTTT. Amino acid sequence: CASSPQAGSYNSPLHF.

This rearrangement joins TRBV21-1 to TRBJ1-4; TRBD1, as called in the table, went unchecked against the DNA. TRBV21-1 is tagged as a pseudogene. The length of the CDR3 is 16 residues. CDR3 nucleotide sequence: TGTGCCAGCAGCAACAGGGGGCCGCACACTAATGAAAAACTGTTTTTT. Translated: CASSNRGPHTNEKLFF.

This chain joins TRBV5-6 and TRBJ2-7, with 10 bases lining up with TRBD2. CDR1 is SGHDT, CDR2 YYEEEE, per germline. The CDR3 runs 15 residues. V dropped 4 bases and J dropped 6; count of bases not matched to a gene: 10. CDR3 in amino acids: CASSPRGLAGVEQYF. In DNA form, the CDR3 reads TGTGCCAGCAGCCCCCGGGGGCTAGCGGGGGTCGAGCAGTACTTC.

The CDR3 DNA reads TGTGCCAGCAGGAGGAGCGGGGGGGAGACCCAGTACTTC. Translation gives CASRRSGGETQYF. J is TRBJ2-5 and V is TRBV25-1; 9 bases align to TRBD2. CDR1 is MGHDK, CDR2 SYGVNS, per germline. This CDR3 has 13 residues. Trimming at V came to 6 bases and at J to 5 bases, leaving 4 bases not matched to a gene.

The chain uses TRBV18 and TRBJ1-2, with D perhaps TRBD1 (5 bases). Germline CDR1 reads KGHSH; CDR2 reads LQKENI. Trimming shortened V by 2 bases and J by 1 base, and 17 bases separated the two germline ends. The CDR3 totals 17 residues. DNA for the CDR3: TGTGCCAGCTCACCAACGGGGGGACTATATCTTAACTATGGCTACACCTTC. This encodes CASSPTGGLYLNYGYTF.

J is TRBJ1-6 and V is TRBV2, with D possibly TRBD1 on 6 matching bases. V lost 5 bases to trimming and J lost 7 bases, with 15 bases between them. Germline V gene data show CDR1 as SNHLY and CDR2 as FYNNEI. The CDR3 consists of 15 residues. CDR3 loop: CASSLTQGWNSPLHF. CDR3 nucleotides: TGTGCCAGCAGTCTTACACAGGGTTGGAATTCACCCCTCCACTTT.

The V call is TRBV2, the J call TRBJ2-5; 8 nucleotides align to TRBD1. Germline CDR1 reads SNHLY; CDR2 reads FYNNEI. Germline trimming cut 6 bases from V and 0 bases from J; bases unmatched to any gene: 6. The CDR3 covers 15 residues. CDR3 in amino acids: CASSRQGMDQETQYF. CDR3 in DNA: TGTGCCAGCAGCAGACAGGGGATGGACCAAGAGACCCAGTACTTC.

The V and J genes are TRBV4-2 and TRBJ1-4; 7 bases agree with TRBD1. CDR3 length equals 15 residues. CDR1 and CDR2 (germline): LGHNA, YNFKEQ. Losses at the gene ends were 4 bases for V and 5 bases for J; bases not matched to a gene: 7. The CDR3 protein is CASSLATGENEKLFF. The CDR3 DNA reads TGTGCCAGCAGCCTGGCCACAGGGGAAAATGAAAAACTGTTTTTT.

The genes are TRBV6-5 and TRBJ1-1, with TRBD1 as a possible D gene (5 bases). The length of the CDR3 is 13 residues. Germline V gives CDR1 MNHEY, CDR2 SVGAGI. V lost 7 bases and J lost 9, with 18 bases in between. The CDR3 nucleotides are TGTGCCAGCAATAAACCGGGACCGGGACAAGCTTTCTTT. Amino acid sequence: CASNKPGPGQAFF.

This chain joins TRBV13 and TRBJ1-1, with D perhaps TRBD1 (6 bases). The V end lost 0 bases, the J end lost 1 base, and 9 bases lay between the germline ends. The germline gives CDR1 PRHDT, CDR2 FYEKMQ (reference sequence). CDR3 length: 15 residues. DNA for the CDR3: TGTGCCAGCAGCTTAGGCCCAGGGGCGAACACTGAAGCTTTCTTT. Translation gives CASSLGPGANTEAFF.

The genes are TRBV7-2 and TRBJ1-1; D is ambiguous. CDR1 and CDR2 from the germline V gene are SGHTA and FQGNSA. V was cut by 1 base and J by 5 bases, with 11 bases left in between. The CDR3 is 14 amino acids. The CDR3 region has the DNA TGTGCCAGCAGCTTAGATCTAGGTCGGACTGAAGCTTTCTTT. As protein: CASSLDLGRTEAFF.